This TCR beta chain originates from a study of blood T cells in healthy people across ages. This clonotype showed up just once. Its antigen is as yet unknown. Trimming took off 3 bases at V and 8 bases at J, with 19 bases between the two ends. CDR3 length: 15 amino acids. CDR1 KGHSH and CDR2 LQKENI come from the germline V gene. Study-level findings and limits: Possibly, changes in expanded clonotypes were confounded because donor CMV status was unknown.

Together with a sample-barcoded 5' primer, a J-beta primer mix was included in a second PCR lasting about 6 to 11 cycles. TCRdb reanalysed the 5' RACE reads using MiXCR and keeps one entry per CDR3 protein. The sample has 790,000 or so distinct CDR3 sequences; about 47% are singletons. The chain links TRBV18 to TRBJ1-2; D not certain. The receptor's source is an older man in good health. The sample taken for sequencing was blood. In DNA, the CDR3 is TGTGCCAGCTCACCGGAGCAGGTCAGGTTGGAGGGCTACACCTTC. Translated, it gives CASSPEQVRLEGYTF.